This TCR beta chain appears in the sequencing data of a study of shared clonotypes between healthy human individuals (TCRdb year 2020). For the study in its entirety: The cohort included a few men and two women between 18 and 49 years of age. Per donor, three plates each were used for CD4 naive and CD4 memory, two for CD8 naive, and one for CD8 memory. Blood TCR repertoires of roughly five healthy adults were deeply sequenced to estimate repertoire size and the extent of clonotype sharing between individuals. To increase sequencing depth and limit assay-specific biases, TCR repertoire library preparation and sequencing were carried out by different laboratories using diverse techniques. Per donor, leukapheresis produced somewhere between about 0.85 and 10 billion PBMCs. Study-wide findings and limitations: Higher generation probabilities were observed for clonotypes shared by all four sorted-subset donors than for non-shared clonotypes. Based on pairwise subsampling, the degree of clonotype sharing among donors was expected to be affected by sequencing depth. When a few donors were compared, the shared fraction of clonotypes was about 5% for naive CD4, around 3.6% for naive CD8, 2% to 2.5% for memory CD4, and 0.35% to 0.5% for memory CD8. Estimated clonotype richness was generally larger for naive than for memory subsets. The small number of donors limited the genetic and exposure-history diversity represented. Rarefaction of sorted-subset datasets indicated incomplete sequencing despite the large sequencing depth. Only blood was sampled, and tissue TCR repertoires likely differ from those in blood.

In the germline V gene, CDR1 corresponds to MNHEY and CDR2 to SVGAGI. Trimming costs V 2 bases and J 6 bases, and their ends lie 8 bases apart. The CDR3, cysteine through phenylalanine, is 12 amino acids long. Only the CDR3 portion is preserved as DNA: 36 bases, with reading frame beginning at the first base. Using the deep immunoSEQ assay, multiplex PCR amplified TCR CDR3 regions from genomic DNA. Extracted genomic DNA from each cell subset was distributed evenly across all wells of several immunoSEQ 96-well plates, and each plate was treated as a replicate. For sorted subsets, about 200 ng genomic DNA, equal to 30,000 or so T cell genomes, was loaded into each replicate PCR. Purified libraries were measured with a Qubit 3.0 fluorometer, size-checked on a Bioanalyzer 2100, and measured again with the KAPA Library Quantification kit. Every immunoSEQ 96-well plate was sequenced on a separate single-read 150-cycle Illumina NextSeq 550 flow cell. The authors processed their data as follows. Because the immunoSEQ output included only junctional sequences and no quality scores, the filtering could not be the same as the filtering used for full-length reads. To assign V/J genes and CDR3, sequences were annotated using PyIR, a Python wrapper for IgBLAST v1.9, with IMGT germline references. Any read was removed if the V/J assignment was weak (E-value above 1e-6), the CDR3 was missing, or the read contained stop codons, out-of-frame junctions, or ambiguous translated residues. A V3J clonotype was defined by an identical inferred V gene, J gene, and CDR3 amino acid sequence. The percentage overlap between two repertoires was calculated by dividing the number of shared unique clonotypes by the size of the smaller repertoire. RTK rarefaction, the Chao1 estimator, and Recon v2.1 estimates of unobserved clonotypes were used to assess repertoire richness. For all TCRbeta clonotypes obtained by the gDNA method from several donors, generation probabilities were computed with OLGA. TCRdb holds this immuneACCESS table with in-frame rearrangements only. Some clones are missing; in checked studies, unresolved V genes explain under half, and the rest has no known cause. The V and J calls and clone size come from that table; D and trimming were worked out from the DNA. Within this sample are just over 2,000,000 clones, with 85% to 95% of them counted one time only. The top ten constitute around 0.13% of the sample.

Healthy HIV-negative adults with no recently reported acute infections or vaccinations were included as donors. All donors were Caucasian adults living in Nashville, Tennessee, USA. CD4+ T cells were enriched through magnetic negative selection, after which naive cells were positively selected on CD45RA and the remaining negative fraction served as the memory subset. After blood collection by leukapheresis, PBMCs were isolated using Ficoll-Histopaque density gradient centrifugation and then cryopreserved in the vapor phase of liquid nitrogen. Purity and quantity of every magnetically sorted T cell population were checked by analytical flow cytometry. Genomic DNA was isolated from every sorted fraction and measured by UV absorbance on a Nanodrop 2000c. With respect to this clone: Its antigen remains unidentified. The sample holds no much larger clone one base away, and base qualities are not on file.

Recombination connected TRBV6-5 to TRBJ2-7; a confident D gene designation cannot be given. This clonotype was sampled from a man between 18 and 35 years old in good health. Sequencing was carried out using naive CD4+ T cells sorted from blood. This specimen's cell subset or site label, per the study, means: CD45RA+ positively selected. This receptor carries the CDR3 CASSYRAPEQYF. The nucleotides read TGTGCCAGCAGTTACCGAGCACCCGAGCAGTACTTC.